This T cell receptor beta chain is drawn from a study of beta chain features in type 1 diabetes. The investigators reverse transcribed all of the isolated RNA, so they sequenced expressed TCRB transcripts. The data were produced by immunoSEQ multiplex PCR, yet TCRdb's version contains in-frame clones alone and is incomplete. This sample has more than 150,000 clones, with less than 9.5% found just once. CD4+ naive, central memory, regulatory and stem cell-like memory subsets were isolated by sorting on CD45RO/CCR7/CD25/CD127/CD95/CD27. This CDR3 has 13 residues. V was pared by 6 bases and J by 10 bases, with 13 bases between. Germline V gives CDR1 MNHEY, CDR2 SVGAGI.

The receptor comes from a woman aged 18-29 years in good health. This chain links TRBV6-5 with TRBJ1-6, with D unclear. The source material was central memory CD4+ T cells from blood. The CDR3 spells CASRGATRSPLHF. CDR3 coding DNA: TGTGCCAGCAGAGGAGCCACGCGGTCACCCCTCCACTTT.